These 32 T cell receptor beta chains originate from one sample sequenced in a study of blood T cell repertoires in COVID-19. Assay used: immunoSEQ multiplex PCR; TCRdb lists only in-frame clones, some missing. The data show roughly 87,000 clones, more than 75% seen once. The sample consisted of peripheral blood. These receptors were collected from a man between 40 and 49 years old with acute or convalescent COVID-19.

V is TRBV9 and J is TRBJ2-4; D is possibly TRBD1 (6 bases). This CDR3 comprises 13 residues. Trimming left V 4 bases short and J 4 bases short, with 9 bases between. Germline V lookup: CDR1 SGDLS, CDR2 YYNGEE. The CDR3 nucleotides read TGTGCCAGCAGCTCACAGGGTAAAAACATTCAGTACTTC. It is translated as CASSSQGKNIQYF.

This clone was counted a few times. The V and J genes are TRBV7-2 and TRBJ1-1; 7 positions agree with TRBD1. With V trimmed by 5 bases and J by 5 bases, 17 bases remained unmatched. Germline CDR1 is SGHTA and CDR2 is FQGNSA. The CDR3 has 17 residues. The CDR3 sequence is CASSPDTGAAVRTEAFF. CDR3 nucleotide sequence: TGTGCCAGCAGCCCGGATACAGGGGCAGCGGTGAGGACTGAAGCTTTCTTT.

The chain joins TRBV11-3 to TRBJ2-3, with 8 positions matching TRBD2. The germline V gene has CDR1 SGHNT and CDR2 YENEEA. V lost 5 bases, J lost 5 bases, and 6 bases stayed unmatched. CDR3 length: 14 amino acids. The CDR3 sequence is CASSPSGRGDTQYF. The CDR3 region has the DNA TGTGCCAGCAGCCCGAGCGGGAGAGGAGATACGCAGTATTTT.

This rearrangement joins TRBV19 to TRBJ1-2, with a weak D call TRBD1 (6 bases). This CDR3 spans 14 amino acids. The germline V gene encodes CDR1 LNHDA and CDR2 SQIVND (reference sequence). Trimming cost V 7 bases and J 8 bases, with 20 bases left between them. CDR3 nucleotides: TGTGCCAGTACGATTTCCGGGACATCTACCGGCTACACCTTC. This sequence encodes CASTISGTSTGYTF.

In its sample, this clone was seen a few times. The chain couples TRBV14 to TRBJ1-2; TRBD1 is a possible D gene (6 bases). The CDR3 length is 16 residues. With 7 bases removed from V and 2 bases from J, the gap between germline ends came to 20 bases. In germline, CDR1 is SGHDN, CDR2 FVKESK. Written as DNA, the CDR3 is TGTGCCAGCACCAGGGCCGGGGACACAACCAACTATGGCTACACCTTC. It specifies CASTRAGDTTNYGYTF.

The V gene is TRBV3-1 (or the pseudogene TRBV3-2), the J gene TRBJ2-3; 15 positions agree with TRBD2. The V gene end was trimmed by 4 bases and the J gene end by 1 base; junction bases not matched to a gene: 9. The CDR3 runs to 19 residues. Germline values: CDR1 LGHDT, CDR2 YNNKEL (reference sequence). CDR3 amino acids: CASSRRTSGRVGRTDTQYF. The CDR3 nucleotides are TGTGCCAGCAGCCGTAGGACTAGCGGGAGGGTGGGGCGCACAGATACGCAGTATTTT.

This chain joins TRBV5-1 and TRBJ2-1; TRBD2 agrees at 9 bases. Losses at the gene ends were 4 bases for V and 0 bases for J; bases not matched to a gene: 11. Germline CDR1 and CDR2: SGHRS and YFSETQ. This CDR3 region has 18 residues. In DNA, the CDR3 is TGCGCCAGCAGCCAAGGCAGACTAGCGGATTACTCCTACAATGAGCAGTTCTTC. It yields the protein CASSQGRLADYSYNEQFF.

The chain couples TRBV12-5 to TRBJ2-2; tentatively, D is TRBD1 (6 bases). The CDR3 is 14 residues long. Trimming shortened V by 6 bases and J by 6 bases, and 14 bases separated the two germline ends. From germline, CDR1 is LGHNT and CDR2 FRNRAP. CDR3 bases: TGTGCTAGTGGCACAGGGACCGCGGCCGGGGAGCTGTTTTTT. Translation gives CASGTGTAAGELFF.

CDR3 in amino acids: CASSIRDRGTYAYNEQFF. The CDR3 DNA is TGTGCCAGCAGCATCCGGGACAGGGGGACATACGCCTACAATGAGCAGTTCTTC. The V gene is TRBV7-8, the J gene TRBJ2-1, with 11 bases fitting TRBD1. Germline values: CDR1 SGHVS, CDR2 FQNEAQ. The CDR3 runs to 18 residues. After removal of 5 bases from V and 2 bases from J, the junction contained 11 bases not matched to a gene.

CDR3 in DNA: TGTGCCACAATTAGCGGGGGGCCCCAAGAGACCCAGTACTTC. It translates to CATISGGPQETQYF. This sequence joins TRBV19 and TRBJ2-5; TRBD2 aligns across 10 bases. This CDR3 has 14 residues. Germline CDR1 is LNHDA and CDR2 is SQIVND (reference sequence). The ends lost 10 bases at V and 1 base at J; junction bases unmatched: 6.

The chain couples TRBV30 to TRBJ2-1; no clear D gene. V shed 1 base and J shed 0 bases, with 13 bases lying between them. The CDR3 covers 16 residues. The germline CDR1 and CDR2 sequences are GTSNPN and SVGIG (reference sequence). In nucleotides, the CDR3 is TGTGCCTGGAGTGAAACGGCGGTGAGCTCCTACAATGAGCAGTTCTTC. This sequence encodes CAWSETAVSSYNEQFF.

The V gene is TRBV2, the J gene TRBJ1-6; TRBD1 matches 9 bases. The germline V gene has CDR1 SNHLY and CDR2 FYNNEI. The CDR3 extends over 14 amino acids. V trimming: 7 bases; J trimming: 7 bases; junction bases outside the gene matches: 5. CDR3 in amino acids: CASTRDRVNSPLHF. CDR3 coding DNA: TGTGCCAGCACCCGGGACAGGGTGAATTCACCCCTCCACTTT. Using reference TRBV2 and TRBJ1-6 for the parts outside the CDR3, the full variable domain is EPEVTQTPSHQVTQMGQEVILRCVPISNHLYFYWYRQILGQKVEFLVSFYNNEISEKSEIFDDQFSVERPDGSNFTLKIRSTKLEDSAMYFCASTRDRVNSPLHFGNGTRLTVT.

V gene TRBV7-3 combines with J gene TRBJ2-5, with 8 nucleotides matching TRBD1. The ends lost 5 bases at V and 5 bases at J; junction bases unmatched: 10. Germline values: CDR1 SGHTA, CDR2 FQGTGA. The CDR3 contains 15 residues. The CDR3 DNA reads TGTGCCAGCAGCCCGGACAGGGTAGGATCGGAGACCCAGTACTTC. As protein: CASSPDRVGSETQYF.

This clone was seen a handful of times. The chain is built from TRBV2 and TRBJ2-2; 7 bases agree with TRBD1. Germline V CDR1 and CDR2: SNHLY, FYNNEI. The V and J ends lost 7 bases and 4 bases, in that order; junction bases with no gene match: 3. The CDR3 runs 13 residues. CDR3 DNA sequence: TGTGCCAGCATTCGGACAGGCACCGGGGAGCTGTTTTTT. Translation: CASIRTGTGELFF.

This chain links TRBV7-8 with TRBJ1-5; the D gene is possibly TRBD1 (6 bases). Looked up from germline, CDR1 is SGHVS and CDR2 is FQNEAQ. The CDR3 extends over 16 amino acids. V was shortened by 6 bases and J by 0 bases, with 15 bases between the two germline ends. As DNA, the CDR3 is TGTGCCAGCAGTACCGTGGGAGGGGGTAGCAATCAGCCCCAGCATTTT. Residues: CASSTVGGGSNQPQHF.

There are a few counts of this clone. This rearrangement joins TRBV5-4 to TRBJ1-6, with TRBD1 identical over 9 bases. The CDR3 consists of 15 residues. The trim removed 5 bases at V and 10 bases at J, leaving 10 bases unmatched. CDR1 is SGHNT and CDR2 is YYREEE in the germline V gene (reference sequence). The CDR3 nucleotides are TGTGCCAGCAGTTCCGGGACAGGGATCATCTCACCCCTCCACTTT. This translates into CASSSGTGIISPLHF.

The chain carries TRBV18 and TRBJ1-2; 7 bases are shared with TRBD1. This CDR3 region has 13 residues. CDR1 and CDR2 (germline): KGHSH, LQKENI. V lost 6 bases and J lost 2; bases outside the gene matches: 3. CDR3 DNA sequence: TGTGCCAGCTCTACGACAGGGAACTATGGCTACACCTTC. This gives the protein CASSTTGNYGYTF.

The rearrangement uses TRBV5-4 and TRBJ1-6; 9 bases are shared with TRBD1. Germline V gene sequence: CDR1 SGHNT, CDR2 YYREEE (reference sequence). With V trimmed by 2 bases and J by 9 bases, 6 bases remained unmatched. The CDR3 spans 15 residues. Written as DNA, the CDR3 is TGTGCCAGCAGCTTTCCGGGACAGGGTGGTTCACCCCTCCACTTT. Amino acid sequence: CASSFPGQGGSPLHF.

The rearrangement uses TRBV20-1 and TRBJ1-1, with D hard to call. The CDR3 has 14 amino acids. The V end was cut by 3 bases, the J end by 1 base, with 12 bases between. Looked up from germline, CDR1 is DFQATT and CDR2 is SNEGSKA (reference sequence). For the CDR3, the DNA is TGCAGTGCTAGTAGGCAGGCGACGAACACTGAAGCTTTCTTT. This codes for CSASRQATNTEAFF.

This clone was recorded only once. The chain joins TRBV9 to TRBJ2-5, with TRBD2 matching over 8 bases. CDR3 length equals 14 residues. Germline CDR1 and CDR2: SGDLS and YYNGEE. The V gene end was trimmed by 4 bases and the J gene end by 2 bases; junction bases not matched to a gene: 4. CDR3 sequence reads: CASSHRGGQETQYF. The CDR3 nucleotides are TGTGCCAGCAGCCACCGGGGGGGGCAAGAGACCCAGTACTTC.

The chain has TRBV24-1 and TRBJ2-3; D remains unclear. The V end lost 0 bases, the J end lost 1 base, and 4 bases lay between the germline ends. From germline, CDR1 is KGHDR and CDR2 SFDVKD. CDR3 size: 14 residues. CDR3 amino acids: CATSDLLGTDTQYF. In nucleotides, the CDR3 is TGTGCCACCAGTGATTTGTTAGGCACAGATACGCAGTATTTT.

CDR3 sequence (DNA): TGTGCCAGCACCACGGGAGGAGACGGGGAGCTGTTTTTT. Its translation is CASTTGGDGELFF. J is TRBJ2-2 and V is TRBV3-1 (or the pseudogene TRBV3-2); 7 bases match TRBD2. In germline, CDR1 is LGHDT, CDR2 YNNKEL (reference sequence). This CDR3 region has 13 residues. V lost 7 bases and J lost 7; bases outside the gene matches: 6.

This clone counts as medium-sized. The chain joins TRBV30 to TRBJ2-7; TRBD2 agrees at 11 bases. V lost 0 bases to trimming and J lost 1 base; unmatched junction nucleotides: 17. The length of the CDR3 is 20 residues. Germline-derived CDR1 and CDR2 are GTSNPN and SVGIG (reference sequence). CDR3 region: CAWSVRRLAGGPTLSYEQYF. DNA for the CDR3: TGTGCCTGGAGTGTACGGCGTCTAGCGGGGGGCCCTACCCTTTCCTACGAGCAGTACTTC.

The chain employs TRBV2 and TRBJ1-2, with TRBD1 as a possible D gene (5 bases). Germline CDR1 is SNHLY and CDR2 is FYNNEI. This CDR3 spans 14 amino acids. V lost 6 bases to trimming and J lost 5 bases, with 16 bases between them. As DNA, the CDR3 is TGTGCCAGCAGCAACCACGGGGAGGGGTATGGCTACACCTTC. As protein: CASSNHGEGYGYTF.

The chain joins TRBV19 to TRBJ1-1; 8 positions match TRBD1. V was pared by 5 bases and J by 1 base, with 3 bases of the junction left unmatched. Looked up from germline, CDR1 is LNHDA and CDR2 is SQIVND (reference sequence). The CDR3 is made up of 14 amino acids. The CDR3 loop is CASSSGTGNTEAFF. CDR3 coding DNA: TGTGCCAGTAGTTCGGGGACAGGGAACACTGAAGCTTTCTTT. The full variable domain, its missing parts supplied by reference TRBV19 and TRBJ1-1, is DGGITQSPKYLFRKEGQNVTLSCEQNLNHDAMYWYRQDPGQGLRLIYYSQIVNDFQKGDIAEGYSVSREKKESFPLTVTSAQKNPTAFYLCASSSGTGNTEAFFGQGTRLTVV.

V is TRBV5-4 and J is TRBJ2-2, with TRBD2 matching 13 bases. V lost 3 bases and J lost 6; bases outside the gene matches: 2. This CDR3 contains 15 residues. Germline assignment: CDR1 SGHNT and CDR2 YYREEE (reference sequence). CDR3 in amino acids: CASSSTSGRAGELFF. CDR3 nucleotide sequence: TGTGCCAGCAGCTCAACTAGCGGGAGGGCCGGGGAGCTGTTTTTT.

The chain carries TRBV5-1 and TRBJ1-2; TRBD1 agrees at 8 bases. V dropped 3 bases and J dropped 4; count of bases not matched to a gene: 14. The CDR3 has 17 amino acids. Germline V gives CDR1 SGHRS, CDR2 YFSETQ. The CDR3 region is CASSSGRAGQGGYGYTF. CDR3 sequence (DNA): TGCGCCAGCAGCTCCGGACGGGCCGGACAGGGTGGCTATGGCTACACCTTC.

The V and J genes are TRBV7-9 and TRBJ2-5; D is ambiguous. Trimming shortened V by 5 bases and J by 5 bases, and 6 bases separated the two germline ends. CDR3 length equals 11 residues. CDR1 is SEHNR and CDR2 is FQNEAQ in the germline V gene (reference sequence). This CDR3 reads CASSDRETQYF. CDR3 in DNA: TGTGCCAGCAGCGATCGGGAGACCCAGTACTTC.

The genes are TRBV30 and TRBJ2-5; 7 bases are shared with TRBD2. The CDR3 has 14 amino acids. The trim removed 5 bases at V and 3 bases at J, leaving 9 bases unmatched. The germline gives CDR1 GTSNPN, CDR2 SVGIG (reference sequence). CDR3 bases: TGTGCCTGGGGGGGGAGGGTTTCCGAAGAGACCCAGTACTTC. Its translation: CAWGGRVSEETQYF.

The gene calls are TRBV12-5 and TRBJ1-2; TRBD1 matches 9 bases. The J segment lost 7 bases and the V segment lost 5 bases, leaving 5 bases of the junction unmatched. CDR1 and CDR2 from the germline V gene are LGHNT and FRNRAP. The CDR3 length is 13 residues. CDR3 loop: CASGPGTGFGYTF. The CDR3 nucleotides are TGTGCTAGTGGTCCCGGGACAGGGTTTGGCTACACCTTC.

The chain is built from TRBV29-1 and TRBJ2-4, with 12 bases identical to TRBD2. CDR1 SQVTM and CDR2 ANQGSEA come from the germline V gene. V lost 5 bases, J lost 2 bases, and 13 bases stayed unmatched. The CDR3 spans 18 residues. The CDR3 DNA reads TGCAGCGTTACCCCCCTGTTGACTAGCGGGGGCACCAAAAACATTCAGTACTTC. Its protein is CSVTPLLTSGGTKNIQYF.

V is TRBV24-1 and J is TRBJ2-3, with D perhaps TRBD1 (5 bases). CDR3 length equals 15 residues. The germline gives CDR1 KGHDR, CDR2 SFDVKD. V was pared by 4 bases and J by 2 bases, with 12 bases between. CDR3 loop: CATSDRDKDTDTQYF. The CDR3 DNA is TGTGCCACCAGTGACAGGGATAAGGACACAGATACGCAGTATTTT.